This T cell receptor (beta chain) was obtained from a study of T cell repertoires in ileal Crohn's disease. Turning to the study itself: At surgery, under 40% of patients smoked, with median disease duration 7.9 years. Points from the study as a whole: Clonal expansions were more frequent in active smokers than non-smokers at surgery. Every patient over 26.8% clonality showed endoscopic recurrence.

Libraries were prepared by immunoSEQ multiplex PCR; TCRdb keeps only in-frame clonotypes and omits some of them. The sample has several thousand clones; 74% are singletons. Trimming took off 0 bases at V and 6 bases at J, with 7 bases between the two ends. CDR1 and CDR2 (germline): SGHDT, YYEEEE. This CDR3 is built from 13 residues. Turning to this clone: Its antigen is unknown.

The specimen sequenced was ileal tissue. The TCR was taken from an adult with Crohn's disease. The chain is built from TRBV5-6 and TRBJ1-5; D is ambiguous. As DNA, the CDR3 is TGTGCCAGCAGCTTGGAACAGAGTCAGCCCCAGCATTTT. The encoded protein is CASSLEQSQPQHF.